This T cell receptor (beta chain) was sequenced for a study of T-cell reconstitution after alpha-beta-depleted transplantation in children. General study findings and limits: The origin of high day-60 TCRbeta diversity in some patients lay in surviving recipient T cells and thymic progenitors. Several hundred expanded graft clones reportedly were the source of alpha-beta T cells about two months after transplant. T-cell numbers and diversity, one year after transplant, stemmed largely from T cells that were newly produced.

Researchers prepared the TCRbeta library using unique molecular identifiers, the study reports. MiXCR, run by TCRdb on the PCR reads, gives a single entry per CDR3 protein. This table has about 980,000 distinct CDR3 sequences, about 29% appearing once. Trimming took 4 bases from V and 4 from J; bases not matched to a gene: 7. Germline values: CDR1 DFQATT, CDR2 SNEGSKA (reference sequence). This CDR3 spans 14 amino acids. Concerning this clonotype: Its antigen is still unknown.

The V call is TRBV20-1, the J call TRBJ2-3; TRBD2 agrees at 8 bases. The sample here was PBMCs, mostly from graft donor cells, taken 360 days after TCRalphabeta/CD19-depleted stem cell transplant. The TCR comes from a boy under three years old who had a stem cell transplant for SCID, so the T cells may come from the graft donor. The DNA for the CDR3 is TGCAGTGCTAAAGTGGGACTAGGGGCAGATACGCAGTATTTT. It translates to CSAKVGLGADTQYF.